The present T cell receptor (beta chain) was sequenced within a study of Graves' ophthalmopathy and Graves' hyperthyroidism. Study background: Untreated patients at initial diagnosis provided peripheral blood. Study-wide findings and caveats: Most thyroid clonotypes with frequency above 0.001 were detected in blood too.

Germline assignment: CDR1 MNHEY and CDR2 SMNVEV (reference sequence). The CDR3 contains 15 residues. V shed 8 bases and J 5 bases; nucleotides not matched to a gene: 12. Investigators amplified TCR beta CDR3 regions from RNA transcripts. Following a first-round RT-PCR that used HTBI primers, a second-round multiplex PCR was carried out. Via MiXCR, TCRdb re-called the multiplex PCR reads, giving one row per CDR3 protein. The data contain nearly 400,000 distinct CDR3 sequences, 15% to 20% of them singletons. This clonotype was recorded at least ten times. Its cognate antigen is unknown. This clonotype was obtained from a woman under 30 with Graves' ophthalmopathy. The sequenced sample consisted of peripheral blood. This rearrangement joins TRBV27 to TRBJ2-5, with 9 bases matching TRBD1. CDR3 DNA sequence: TGTGCCAGCCCAACTAGGGGGACAGGGCTGGAGACCCAGTACTTC. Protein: CASPTRGTGLETQYF.